The 18 T cell receptor beta chains below all came from one sample that was sequenced in a study of memory CD4+ T cells and cytomegalovirus serostatus. Profiled with immunoSEQ multiplex PCR; TCRdb holds only in-frame clones, not every one. The data show approximately 65,000 clones, about 74% seen once. Single viable CD3+CD4+CD8-CD45RO+ cells were sorted as the memory CD4+ T cells. Sequences were obtained from memory CD4+ T cells from blood. The source of these receptors is an adult in good health and CMV-seronegative.

This clone was recorded only once. The V gene is TRBV15, the J gene TRBJ1-1; 8 nucleotides agree with TRBD1. The trim removed 1 base at V and 6 bases at J, leaving 7 bases unmatched. Germline V gene sequence: CDR1 LNHNV, CDR2 YYDKDF (reference sequence). This CDR3 has 15 amino acids. CDR3 in amino acids: CATSRAGTGSSEAFF. In DNA form, the CDR3 reads TGTGCCACCAGCAGAGCCGGGACAGGCTCTTCTGAAGCTTTCTTT.

In its sample, this clone was seen once. The chain combines TRBV19 with TRBJ2-5; 9 bases align to TRBD2. J gave up 4 bases and V 6 bases, and 3 bases lay outside the gene matches. Germline CDR1 reads LNHDA; CDR2 reads SQIVND (reference sequence). The CDR3 spans 13 residues. The chain's CDR3 is CASRAGGGETQYF. Here the CDR3 DNA reads TGTGCCAGTAGAGCGGGGGGAGGAGAGACCCAGTACTTC.

In this sample, this clone turned up once. The rearrangement uses TRBV6-1 and TRBJ1-6; no reliable D call. CDR1 is MNHNS, CDR2 SASEGT, per germline. Trimming removed 6 bases from V and 7 bases from J, with 13 bases in between. This CDR3 is 14 amino acids long. The CDR3 here is CASRYREENSPLHF. The CDR3 nucleotides are TGTGCCAGCAGATACCGGGAAGAAAATTCACCCCTCCACTTT.

The chain has TRBV29-1 and TRBJ2-1; D ambiguous. V gave up 4 bases and J gave up 15 bases, with 13 bases separating them. The CDR3 has 10 residues. Germline V gene lookup returns CDR1 SQVTM and CDR2 ANQGSEA. The CDR3 nucleotides read TGCAGCGTTGTAAACAGTTTGATGTTCTTC. Its translation is CSVVNSLMFF.

V is TRBV5-1 and J is TRBJ2-7, with D tentatively TRBD1 or TRBD2 (5 bases each). Trimming cost V 0 bases and J 7 bases, with 11 bases left between them. Looked up from germline, CDR1 is SGHRS and CDR2 is YFSETQ. The CDR3 consists of 13 residues. The CDR3 protein is CASSLADEGEQYF. In DNA, the CDR3 is TGCGCCAGCAGCTTGGCCGACGAGGGGGAGCAGTACTTC. Full variable domain (missing parts from reference TRBV5-1 and TRBJ2-7): KAGVTQTPRYLIKTRGQQVTLSCSPISGHRSVSWYQQTPGQGLQFLFEYFSETQRNKGNFPGRFSGRQFSNSRSEMNVSTLELGDSALYLCASSLADEGEQYFGPGTRLTVT.

This clone was observed a few times. J is TRBJ1-1 and V is TRBV5-1; 11 bases are a match to TRBD1. CDR1 and CDR2 from the germline V gene are SGHRS and YFSETQ. Trimming at V came to 5 bases and at J to 5 bases, leaving 5 bases not matched to a gene. The CDR3 length is 14 residues. CDR3: CASRPGTGGTEAFF. The CDR3 bases are TGCGCCAGCAGGCCCGGGACAGGGGGGACTGAAGCTTTCTTT.

The chain has TRBV7-2 and TRBJ2-3; the match to TRBD1 covers 8 bases. The CDR3 is 14 residues long. Trimming took 3 bases from V and 1 from J; bases not matched to a gene: 0. Germline V gene data show CDR1 as SGHTA and CDR2 as FQGNSA. CDR3: CASSLTGGTDTQYF. CDR3 sequence (DNA): TGTGCCAGCAGCTTGACAGGGGGCACAGATACGCAGTATTTT.

This clone was detected only a few times. The chain joins TRBV11-3 to TRBJ2-2, with D uncertain. The germline gives CDR1 SGHNT, CDR2 YENEEA. The CDR3 sequence is 12 residues long. Deletions cut 4 bases from V and 3 bases from J, with 3 bases between. In DNA, the CDR3 is TGTGCCAGCAGCTCTTACACCGGGGAGCTGTTTTTT. It encodes CASSSYTGELFF.

V and J are TRBV30 and TRBJ1-5; D possibly corresponds to TRBD1 (5 bases). The CDR3 is 19 amino acids. Looked up from germline, CDR1 is GTSNPN and CDR2 is SVGIG (reference sequence). V was pared by 1 base and J by 2 bases, with 24 bases between. CDR3 DNA sequence: TGTGCCTGGAGTGCGCAAAGATCGGAGGGGCTATATCGCAATCAGCCCCAGCATTTT. Its protein product is CAWSAQRSEGLYRNQPQHF. Filled out from reference TRBV30 and TRBJ1-5, the complete variable domain reads SQTIHQWPATLVQPVGSPLSLECTVEGTSNPNLYWYRQAAGRGLQLLFYSVGIGQISSEVPQNLSASRPQDRQFILSSKKLLLSDSGFYLCAWSAQRSEGLYRNQPQHFGDGTRLSIL.

The chain recombines TRBV6-6 with TRBJ2-5, with D perhaps TRBD2 (6 bases). CDR1 and CDR2 from the germline V gene are MNHNY and SVGAGI (reference sequence). The V and J ends lost 4 bases and 1 base respectively, with 10 bases between them. This CDR3 has 14 residues. DNA of the CDR3: TGTGCCAGCAGTTTCCTAGCGATCCAAGAGACCCAGTACTTC. Residues: CASSFLAIQETQYF.

The genes are TRBV25-1 and TRBJ1-1; no firm D call. V lost 4 bases and J 7 bases, leaving 13 bases between the germline ends. The CDR3 totals 13 residues. CDR1 is MGHDK, CDR2 SYGVNS, per germline. The CDR3 region is CASSAPDTREAFF. CDR3 nucleotide sequence: TGTGCCAGCAGTGCCCCCGACACTCGTGAAGCTTTCTTT.

The chain combines TRBV5-6 with TRBJ2-3; D not certain. Germline CDR1 and CDR2: SGHDT and YYEEEE. The V gene lost 0 bases and the J gene lost 1 base, with 3 bases spanning the gap. The CDR3 is 13 residues long. CDR3 DNA sequence: TGTGCCAGCAGCTTGGAAGGCACAGATACGCAGTATTTT. Translating gives CASSLEGTDTQYF.

The chain combines TRBV4-2 with TRBJ2-1; 15 bases match TRBD2. Germline CDR1 LGHNA, CDR2 YNFKEQ. V dropped 3 bases and J dropped 13; count of bases not matched to a gene: 7. CDR3 size: 15 residues. CDR3 DNA: TGTGCCAGCAGCCATGGACTAGCGGGGGGGACGAACCAGTTCTTC. Translation: CASSHGLAGGTNQFF.

V and J are TRBV25-1 and TRBJ1-2; 8 nucleotides line up with TRBD1. The CDR3 sequence is 15 residues long. The J segment lost 8 bases and the V segment lost 4 bases, leaving 12 bases of the junction unmatched. CDR1 is MGHDK, CDR2 SYGVNS, per germline. The CDR3 reads CASSVVGQALGGYTF. In nucleotides, the CDR3 is TGTGCCAGCAGTGTGGTGGGACAGGCCCTCGGGGGCTACACCTTC.

In the case of this clone: A junction end diverges from the germline sequence, so it may reflect a read error. V usage is TRBV5-6 and J usage is TRBJ2-3, with TRBD2 identical over 7 bases. Germline V gives CDR1 SGHDT, CDR2 YYEEEE. CDR3 length equals 16 residues. The CDR3 here is CASSSYGGLVSETQYF. Written as DNA, the CDR3 is TGTGCCAGCAGCTCATACGGGGGGTTGGTATCAGAAACGCAGTATTTT.

In its sample, this clone was seen a few times. The chain employs TRBV30 and TRBJ1-1; D perhaps matches TRBD1 (6 bases). Germline V CDR1 and CDR2: GTSNPN, SVGIG (reference sequence). V was trimmed by 4 bases and J by 5 bases, leaving 20 bases between them. The CDR3 runs 15 residues. The CDR3 DNA reads as TGTGCCTGGATGTGGCAGGGGATAGTTTGGACTGAAGCTTTCTTT. Protein product: CAWMWQGIVWTEAFF. Filled out from reference TRBV30 and TRBJ1-1, the complete variable domain reads SQTIHQWPATLVQPVGSPLSLECTVEGTSNPNLYWYRQAAGRGLQLLFYSVGIGQISSEVPQNLSASRPQDRQFILSSKKLLLSDSGFYLCAWMWQGIVWTEAFFGQGTRLTVV.

The sample holds a few counts of this clone. V usage is TRBV19 and J usage is TRBJ1-5; 7 bases agree with TRBD1. CDR1 and CDR2 (germline): LNHDA, SQIVND (reference sequence). V was clipped by 4 bases and J by 4 bases; unmatched bases: 4. This CDR3 has 14 residues. The CDR3 nucleotides are TGTGCCAGTAGTACCTCACAGGGGAATCAGCCCCAGCATTTT. This translates into CASSTSQGNQPQHF.

V is TRBV11-2 and J is TRBJ2-1; 8 nucleotides agree with TRBD2. The CDR3 consists of 17 residues. J was trimmed by 2 bases and V by 5 bases; bases with no gene match: 11. Germline CDR1 SGHAT, CDR2 FQNNGV. The CDR3 loop reads CASSVGLAILPYNEQFF. CDR3 DNA sequence: TGTGCCAGCAGCGTCGGACTAGCAATCCTTCCCTACAATGAGCAGTTCTTC.